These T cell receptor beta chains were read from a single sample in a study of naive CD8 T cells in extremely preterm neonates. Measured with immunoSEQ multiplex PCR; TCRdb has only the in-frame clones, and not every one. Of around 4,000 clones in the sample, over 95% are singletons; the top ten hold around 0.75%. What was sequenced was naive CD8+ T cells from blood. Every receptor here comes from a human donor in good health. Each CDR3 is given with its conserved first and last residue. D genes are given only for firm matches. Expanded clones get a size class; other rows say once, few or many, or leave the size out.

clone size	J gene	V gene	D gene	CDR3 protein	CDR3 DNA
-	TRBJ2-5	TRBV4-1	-	CASSQGRGQETQYF	TGCGCCAGCAGCCAAGGAAGGGGGCAAGAGACCCAGTACTTC
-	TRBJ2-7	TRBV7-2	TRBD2	CASSLLAGEKYEQYF	TGTGCCAGCAGCTTACTAGCGGGGGAGAAATACGAGCAGTACTTC
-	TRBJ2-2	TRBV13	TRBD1	CASSLRGPGELFF	TGTGCCAGCAGCCTCAGGGGGCCCGGGGAGCTGTTTTTT
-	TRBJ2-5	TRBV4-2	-	CASSQERAAQETQYF	TGTGCCAGCAGCCAAGAGAGGGCGGCTCAGGAGACCCAGTACTTC
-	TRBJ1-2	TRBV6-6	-	CASSYSKSGDYGYTF	TGTGCCAGCAGTTACTCGAAGTCGGGGGATTATGGCTACACCTTC
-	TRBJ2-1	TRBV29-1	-	CSVEDRVGGSYNEQFF	TGCAGCGTTGAAGATCGCGTTGGCGGATCCTACAATGAGCAGTTCTTC
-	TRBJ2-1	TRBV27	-	CASSLSIGRKDEQFF	TGTGCCAGCAGTTTATCGATAGGCAGGAAGGATGAGCAGTTCTTC
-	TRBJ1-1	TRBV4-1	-	CASSLTGYTEAFF	TGCGCCAGCAGTCTTACAGGCTACACTGAAGCTTTCTTT
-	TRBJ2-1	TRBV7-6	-	CASSVEAVGYNEQFF	TGTGCCAGCAGCGTCGAAGCGGTTGGCTACAATGAGCAGTTCTTC
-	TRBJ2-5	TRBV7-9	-	CASSPPGLPLETQYF	TGTGCCAGCAGCCCACCCGGACTGCCCCTTGAGACCCAGTACTTC
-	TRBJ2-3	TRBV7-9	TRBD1	CASSPLMTGDGTDTQYF	TGTGCCAGCAGCCCCCTTATGACAGGGGACGGCACAGATACGCAGTATTTT
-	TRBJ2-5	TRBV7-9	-	CASSLTGWQETQYF	TGTGCCAGCAGCTTAACCGGGTGGCAAGAGACCCAGTACTTC
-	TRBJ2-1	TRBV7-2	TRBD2	CASSAGGPGNEQFF	TGTGCCAGCAGCGCGGGGGGGCCTGGGAATGAGCAGTTCTTC
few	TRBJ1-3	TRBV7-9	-	CASSFFRGGSGNTIYF	TGTGCCAGCAGCTTTTTTCGGGGGGGCTCTGGAAACACCATATATTTT
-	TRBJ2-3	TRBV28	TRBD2	CASSQDGTNPTDTQYF	TGTGCCAGCAGTCAGGACGGGACTAACCCCACAGATACGCAGTATTTT
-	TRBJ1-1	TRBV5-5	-	CASSLWNTVDTEAFF	TGTGCCAGCAGCTTGTGGAACACAGTGGACACTGAAGCTTTCTTT
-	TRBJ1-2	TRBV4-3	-	CASSQERTYYGYTF	TGCGCCAGCAGCCAAGAGCGTACCTACTATGGCTACACCTTC
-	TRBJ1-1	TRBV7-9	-	CASSLAKGDAGGTEAFF	TGTGCCAGCAGCTTAGCTAAAGGCGACGCAGGTGGCACTGAAGCTTTCTTT
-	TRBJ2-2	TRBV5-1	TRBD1	CASSLGQGASGELFF	TGCGCCAGCAGCTTGGGACAGGGGGCCAGCGGGGAGCTGTTTTTT
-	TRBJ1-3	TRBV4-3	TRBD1	CASSQDLIYGTGNTIYF	TGCGCCAGCAGCCAAGATTTAATATATGGGACAGGGAACACCATATATTTT
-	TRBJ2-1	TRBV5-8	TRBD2	CASRSGGYSYNEQFF	TGTGCCAGCAGAAGCGGGGGGTACTCCTACAATGAGCAGTTCTTC
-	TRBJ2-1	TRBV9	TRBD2	CASSVTSGGIDNEQFF	TGTGCCAGCAGCGTAACTAGCGGGGGGATTGACAATGAGCAGTTCTTC
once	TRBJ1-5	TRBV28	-	CASSLQLTNQPQHF	TGTGCCAGCAGTCTACAGCTTACCAATCAGCCCCAGCATTTT
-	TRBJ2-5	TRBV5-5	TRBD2	CASSLSLAALGETQYF	TGTGCCAGCAGCTTGTCACTAGCGGCTTTGGGGGAGACCCAGTACTTC
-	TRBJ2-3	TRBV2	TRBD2	CASSDPLAGGTTLDTQYF	TGTGCCAGCAGTGACCCGCTAGCGGGGGGAACGACCCTGGATACGCAGTATTTT
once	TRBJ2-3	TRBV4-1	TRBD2	CASSLVTSGDTDTQYF	TGCGCCAGCAGCCTTGTGACTAGCGGGGACACAGATACGCAGTATTTT
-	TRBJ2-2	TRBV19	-	CASSITRGTAGELFF	TGTGCCAGTAGTATAACTCGGGGTACCGCCGGGGAGCTGTTTTTT
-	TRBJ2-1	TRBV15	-	CATSRPNNEQFF	TGTGCCACCAGCAGACCAAACAATGAGCAGTTCTTC
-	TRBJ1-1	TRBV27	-	CASSLSVSGNTEAFF	TGTGCCAGCAGTTTATCGGTCAGTGGGAACACTGAAGCTTTCTTT
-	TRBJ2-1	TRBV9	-	CASSVEDSRREQFF	TGTGCCAGCAGCGTAGAGGACAGCCGCCGGGAGCAGTTCTTC
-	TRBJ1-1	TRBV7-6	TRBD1	CASSHTSGGPQIYTEAFF	TGTGCCAGCAGCCACACTTCAGGGGGCCCTCAAATTTACACTGAAGCTTTCTTT
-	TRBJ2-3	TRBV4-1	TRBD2	CASSQLSAGEITDTQYF	TGCGCCAGCAGCCAGTTGTCTGCGGGGGAGATCACAGATACGCAGTATTTT
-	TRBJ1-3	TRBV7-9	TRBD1	CASSLRDRGSGNTIYF	TGTGCCAGCAGTCTAAGGGACAGAGGCTCTGGAAACACCATATATTTT
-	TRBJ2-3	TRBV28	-	CASSPRRSVRGLRGDTQYF	TGTGCCAGCAGTCCCCGTCGCTCGGTGCGGGGTCTTAGGGGAGATACGCAGTATTTT
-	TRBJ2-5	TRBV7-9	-	CASSLRPGETQYF	TGTGCCAGCAGCTTGAGGCCGGGGGAGACCCAGTACTTC
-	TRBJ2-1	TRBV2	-	CASSDGIYNEQFF	TGTGCCAGCAGTGACGGGATTTACAATGAGCAGTTCTTC
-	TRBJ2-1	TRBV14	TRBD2	CASTQSGGGEQFF	TGTGCCAGCACCCAGTCGGGGGGTGGTGAGCAGTTCTTC
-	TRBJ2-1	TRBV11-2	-	CASSFLYNEQFF	TGTGCCAGCAGCTTTCTTTACAATGAGCAGTTCTTC
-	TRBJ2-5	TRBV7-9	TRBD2	CASTQPGLAGLETQYF	TGTGCCAGCACCCAGCCGGGACTAGCGGGGTTAGAGACCCAGTACTTC
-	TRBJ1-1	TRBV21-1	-	CASSPGQDTEAFF	TGTGCCAGCAGTCCGGGACAGGACACTGAAGCTTTCTTT